The 15 T cell receptor beta chains in this list originate from one sample, sequenced in a study of CD8+CD57+ T cells in acquired aplastic anemia listed by TCRdb under 2018. Patients chosen for sequencing had shown expansion of CD8+CD57+ cells by flow cytometry. This sample was sequenced with an Illumina HiSeq 2000. Genomic DNA served as template for TCR beta VDJ combination and CDR3 sequence profiling. Using fastp trimming at Q25 and MiXCR clonotype assembly, TCRdb reanalyzed the public sequencing data and kept in-frame beta chains. Records with the same CDR3 protein are collapsed into one entry carrying the most frequent genes and DNA. This sample holds 110,000 or so distinct CDR3 sequences; approximately 50% were observed only once. The ten largest clonotypes hold around 29% of the sample. Sequences were obtained from sorted CD4+, CD8+, or CD8+CD57+ T cells (not recorded which) from PBMCs. The receptor source for this set is a human donor with aplastic anemia.

The chain combines TRBV25-1 with TRBJ1-1, with 8 bases that match TRBD1. With V trimmed by 3 bases and J by 1 base, 13 bases remained unmatched. The germline gives CDR1 MGHDK, CDR2 SYGVNS. The CDR3 has 18 residues. The CDR3 here is CASSDRTRGLGGNTEAFF. The CDR3 DNA follows: TGTGCCAGCAGTGACCGAACCAGGGGGCTAGGGGGGAACACTGAAGCTTTCTTT.

This clonotype showed up just once. This chain links TRBV2 with TRBJ2-3; TRBD2 agrees at 12 bases. CDR1 is SNHLY, CDR2 FYNNEI, per germline. The junction had 10 bases not matched to a gene; V was cut back by 4 bases and J by 2 bases. CDR3 length: 18 amino acids. CDR3 residues: CASSVSSGRASTTDTQYF. The CDR3 bases are TGTGCCAGCAGTGTGTCTAGCGGGAGGGCCTCGACCACAGATACGCAGTATTTT.

There are a few counts of this clonotype. The chain employs TRBV20-1 and TRBJ2-2, with 7 bases that match TRBD1. CDR3 length: 13 amino acids. Trimming took 3 bases from V and 3 from J; bases not matched to a gene: 1. Per germline, CDR1 DFQATT and CDR2 SNEGSKA (reference sequence). This chain's CDR3 is CSASQGDTGELFF. The CDR3 nucleotides are TGCAGTGCTAGCCAGGGGGACACCGGGGAGCTGTTTTTT.

This chain links TRBV5-1 with TRBJ1-4, with unresolved D. The germline V gene has CDR1 SGHRS and CDR2 YFSETQ. CDR3 size: 16 residues. The V and J ends lost 0 bases and 3 bases respectively, with 12 bases between them. The CDR3 sequence: CASSLGVWEANEKLFF. For the CDR3, the DNA is TGCGCCAGCAGCTTGGGAGTTTGGGAGGCTAATGAAAAACTGTTTTTT.

The chain recombines TRBV24-1 with TRBJ1-3, with TRBD1 as a possible D gene (6 bases). Germline V CDR1 and CDR2: KGHDR, SFDVKD. V lost 6 bases and J lost 0, with 11 bases in between. The CDR3 loop spans 15 amino acids. The DNA of the CDR3 is TGTGCCACCAGTACCTCGACAGGCTCTGGAAACACCATATATTTT. Its translation is CATSTSTGSGNTIYF.

This clonotype was observed a handful of times. The chain employs TRBV15 and TRBJ1-6; 8 bases are shared with TRBD1. Germline V gives CDR1 LNHNV, CDR2 YYDKDF (reference sequence). Trimming removed 0 bases from V and 8 bases from J; junction bases left unmatched: 3. The CDR3 runs to 15 residues. The CDR3 region has the DNA TGTGCCACCAGCAGAGAGGACAGGGTTTATTCACCCCTCCACTTT. Translating gives CATSREDRVYSPLHF.

This clonotype was seen a few times. The chain employs TRBV6-5 and TRBJ2-3, with D possibly being TRBD1 (5 bases). The germline CDR1 and CDR2 sequences are MNHEY and SVGAGI. The V end was cut by 0 bases, the J end by 0 bases, with 13 bases between. There are 17 residues in the CDR3. CDR3 sequence reads: CASSYSSQGTSTDTQYF. The CDR3 DNA is TGTGCCAGCAGTTACTCGAGCCAGGGAACTAGCACAGATACGCAGTATTTT.

In its sample, this clonotype was seen once. The chain carries TRBV7-9 and TRBJ2-2; no firm D call. V was clipped by 4 bases and J by 4 bases, with 7 bases between them. The CDR3 totals 13 residues. The germline V gene has CDR1 SEHNR and CDR2 FQNEAQ (reference sequence). The CDR3 loop is CASSSSITGELFF. The CDR3 DNA reads TGTGCCAGCAGCTCCTCTATCACCGGGGAGCTGTTTTTT. The variable domain in full, with the rest retrieved from reference TRBV7-9 and TRBJ2-2, is DTGVSQNPRHKITKRGQNVTFRCDPISEHNRLYWYRQTLGQGPEFLTYFQNEAQLEKSRLLSDRFSAERPKGSFSTLEIQRTEQGDSAMYLCASSSSITGELFFGEGSRLTVL.

This clonotype was seen many times. This chain uses TRBV2 with TRBJ2-7; D might be TRBD2 (5 bases). V lost 2 bases and J 4 bases, leaving 15 bases between the germline ends. CDR3 length: 15 residues. Germline lookup yields CDR1 SNHLY and CDR2 FYNNEI. The CDR3 region is CASSEFGESGYEQYF. CDR3 coding DNA: TGTGCCAGCAGTGAATTTGGGGAATCGGGATACGAGCAGTACTTC.

The table lists this clonotype with a few counts. This chain uses TRBV20-1 with TRBJ2-7; D is undetermined. The CDR3 is 11 amino acids. Germline CDR1 and CDR2: DFQATT and SNEGSKA (reference sequence). V was pared by 2 bases and J by 4 bases, with 6 bases between. CDR3 sequence reads: CSARIRYEQYF. Written as DNA, the CDR3 is TGCAGTGCTAGAATCCGGTACGAGCAGTACTTC.

With regard to this clonotype: Because it lacks the conserved phenylalanine or tryptophan at the end, this CDR3 is likely a read error. The chain carries TRBV2 and TRBJ1-1; tentative D call: TRBD1 (6 bases). CDR1 is SNHLY, CDR2 FYNNEI, per germline. This CDR3 has 14 amino acids. The DNA for the CDR3 is TGTTCCAGATTAGGCAGGGGAGGGAACACTGAAGCTTTCGTT. Translated: CSRLGRGGNTEAFV.

The CDR3 coding sequence is TGTGCCAGCAGCTTAGAAGTCGCGGAAAAACTGTTTTTT. This translates into CASSLEVAEKLFF. The chain joins TRBV7-9 to TRBJ1-4, with unresolved D. The CDR3 has 13 amino acids. Germline values: CDR1 SEHNR, CDR2 FQNEAQ (reference sequence). Trimming took 1 base from V and 8 from J, leaving 8 bases between them.

The V and J genes are TRBV9 and TRBJ1-1; D is uncertain. The CDR3 covers 15 residues. Deletions cut 5 bases from V and 0 bases from J, with 14 bases between. The germline CDR1 and CDR2 sequences are SGDLS and YYNGEE. The CDR3 loop reads CASRDAKTLNTEAFF. The CDR3 DNA reads TGTGCCAGCAGAGACGCGAAGACACTGAACACTGAAGCTTTCTTT.

As to this clonotype: Germline and junction disagree at one end, which may indicate a read error. The chain couples TRBV5-1 to TRBJ1-2; D uncertain. The V gene's germline CDR1 is SGHRS and CDR2 YFSETQ. This CDR3 has 15 residues. The CDR3 reads CASSLDMGANYGYTF. Here the CDR3 DNA reads TGCGCCAGCAGCTTGGACATGGGTGCTAACTATGGCTACACCTTT.

This clonotype appeared many times. The genes are TRBV11-1 and TRBJ2-3; 11 bases fit TRBD2. The trim removed 5 bases at V and 1 base at J, leaving 14 bases unmatched. CDR1 and CDR2 from the germline V gene are SGHAT and FQDESV (reference sequence). The CDR3 has 19 residues. Here the CDR3 reads CASSTPPSGRMRGTDTQYF. The CDR3 nucleotides are TGTGCCAGCAGCACCCCCCCTAGCGGGAGGATGAGGGGCACAGATACGCAGTATTTT.